The next 18 T cell receptor beta chains were all read from a single sample in a study of T cells in narcolepsy. This table comes from immunoSEQ multiplex PCR, and its TCRdb copy is limited to in-frame clones, with some not included. This table holds around 39,000 clones, around 85% found once. Sequencing was done on a sample of CD45RA- memory CD4+ T cells from PBMCs. These receptors were obtained from a human donor with narcolepsy.

V is TRBV27 and J is TRBJ1-6; D remains unclear. The V end lost 2 bases, the J end lost 1 base, and 3 bases lay between the germline ends. CDR3 length: 14 residues. From germline, CDR1 is MNHEY and CDR2 SMNVEV (reference sequence). CDR3 in DNA: TGTGCCAGCAGTTTAAGTTCCTATAATTCACCCCTCCACTTT. It is translated as CASSLSSYNSPLHF.

The genes are TRBV7-2 and TRBJ2-1; 8 bases align to TRBD1. The CDR3 totals 14 residues. In germline, CDR1 is SGHTA, CDR2 FQGNSA. After removal of 4 bases from V and 4 bases from J, the junction contained 3 bases not matched to a gene. CDR3 nucleotides: TGTGCCAGCAGCTCCCGGGACAGGTACAATGAGCAGTTCTTC. Translated: CASSSRDRYNEQFF.

A note on this clone: Different DNA sequences within this sample yield the same CDR3. The J gene is TRBJ1-2, the V gene TRBV25-1; D possibly corresponds to TRBD1 (5 bases). Germline values: CDR1 MGHDK, CDR2 SYGVNS. The CDR3 is 14 amino acids. V was trimmed by 7 bases and J by 7 bases, leaving 19 bases between them. The DNA for the CDR3 is TGTGCCAGCAATCTGTCGGGTGGGGGATCTGGCTACACCTTC. It encodes CASNLSGGGSGYTF.

The genes are TRBV30 and TRBJ1-2, with D unclear. The CDR3 has 15 amino acids. V gave up 1 base and J gave up 0 bases, with 12 bases separating them. CDR1 and CDR2 (germline): GTSNPN, SVGIG (reference sequence). CDR3 residues: CAWSGTGLANYGYTF. The CDR3 coding sequence is TGTGCCTGGAGTGGGACTGGATTAGCTAACTATGGCTACACCTTC.

The chain is built from TRBV7-2 and TRBJ2-2; no clear D gene. The ends were cut back, 0 bases at V and 2 bases at J, with 7 bases in the middle. The CDR3 has 15 amino acids. From germline, CDR1 is SGHTA and CDR2 FQGNSA. CDR3 loop: CASSLAGDNTGELFF. CDR3 DNA sequence: TGTGCCAGCAGCTTAGCTGGAGATAACACCGGGGAGCTGTTTTTT.

The J gene is TRBJ1-4, the V gene TRBV21-1. TRBV21-1 counts as a pseudogene. This CDR3 is 12 amino acids long. The CDR3 DNA reads as TGTGCCAGCAGCAAAGAAGCAGAAAAACTGTTTTTT. This translates into CASSKEAEKLFF.

This clone occurred once. J is TRBJ1-2 and V is TRBV30, with unresolved D. Germline lookup yields CDR1 GTSNPN and CDR2 SVGIG (reference sequence). V shed 4 bases and J shed 4 bases, with 16 bases lying between them. The length of the CDR3 is 14 residues. The CDR3 DNA follows: TGTGCCTGGAAGAGTCAGGTTGTTAGCTATGGCTACACCTTC. Translating gives CAWKSQVVSYGYTF.

The chain recombines TRBV28 with TRBJ1-6; D is unresolved. The CDR3 consists of 12 residues. Germline CDR1 reads MDHEN; CDR2 reads SYDVKM. Between the trimmed V and J ends, which lost 5 bases and 11 bases, there was a span of 10 bases. CDR3 DNA sequence: TGTGCCAGCAGTGGCCGGGAGACACCCCTCCACTTT. Its translation is CASSGRETPLHF.

The rearrangement links TRBV20-1 to TRBJ2-2; D is uncertain. The length of the CDR3 is 11 residues. Germline lookup yields CDR1 DFQATT and CDR2 SNEGSKA (reference sequence). The germline V and J ends were trimmed by 4 bases and 4 bases, with 4 bases remaining between them. CDR3 in amino acids: CSAKTTGELFF. The CDR3 region has the DNA TGCAGTGCTAAAACCACCGGGGAGCTGTTTTTT.

The V and J genes are TRBV30 and TRBJ2-3; possibly TRBD2 for D (6 bases). Trimming stripped 5 bases from V and 2 bases from J, with 8 bases between. CDR1 and CDR2 from the germline V gene are GTSNPN and SVGIG (reference sequence). This CDR3 spans 12 amino acids. CDR3 sequence: CAWERATDTQYF. In nucleotides, the CDR3 is TGTGCCTGGGAGCGGGCCACAGATACGCAGTATTTT.

The DNA of the CDR3 is TGTGCCAGCAGCTTATCCATTAAGGCGAGGAACTATGGCTACACCTTC. Residues: CASSLSIKARNYGYTF. V usage is TRBV7-2 and J usage is TRBJ1-2; no definite D call. Trimming removed 2 bases from V and 2 bases from J, with 15 bases in between. Germline CDR1 is SGHTA and CDR2 is FQGNSA. CDR3 length equals 16 residues.

Concerning this clone: At one boundary the junction diverges from the germline segment, which might be a read error. The chain uses TRBV6-1 and TRBJ1-2, with a weak D call TRBD1 (5 bases). The germline V gene encodes CDR1 MNHNS and CDR2 SASEGT. This CDR3 region has 14 residues. CDR3 bases: TGTGCCGGCAGTCAAAGCCAGGGTAACTATGGCTACACCTTC. Amino acid sequence: CAGSQSQGNYGYTF.

V and J are TRBV11-3 and TRBJ1-3; a possible D gene is TRBD1 (5 bases). Trimming cost V 5 bases and J 6 bases, with 14 bases left between them. Per the germline V gene, CDR1 is SGHNT and CDR2 is YENEEA. CDR3 size: 14 residues. CDR3 DNA: TGTGCCAGCAGCCTACCCAGGGAACCAAACACCATATATTTT. Protein: CASSLPREPNTIYF.

V is TRBV7-2 and J is TRBJ2-3; possibly TRBD2 for D (7 bases). The V end lost 1 base, the J end lost 4 bases, and 12 bases lay between the germline ends. Looked up from germline, CDR1 is SGHTA and CDR2 is FQGNSA. This CDR3 is 15 amino acids long. The CDR3 spells CASSLGGLAADTQYF. DNA for the CDR3: TGTGCCAGCAGCTTAGGGGGGCTAGCGGCAGATACGCAGTATTTT.

The chain links TRBV5-1 to TRBJ2-5; D is ambiguous. V lost 1 base, J lost 3 bases, and 4 bases lay in between. The CDR3 is 12 amino acids. Germline V CDR1 and CDR2: SGHRS, YFSETQ. The DNA for the CDR3 is TGCGCCAGCAGCTTGCTCAAAGAGACCCAGTACTTC. It yields the protein CASSLLKETQYF.

The chain joins TRBV7-8 to TRBJ2-7; TRBD1 or TRBD2 may be the D gene (5 bases each). V was pared by 0 bases and J by 2 bases, with 14 bases between. CDR3 length: 16 amino acids. Germline CDR1 reads SGHVS; CDR2 reads FQNEAQ. CDR3 sequence reads: CASSLAARDRTYEQYF. The CDR3 DNA follows: TGTGCCAGCAGCTTAGCAGCACGGGACCGAACCTACGAGCAGTACTTC.

V and J are TRBV7-2 and TRBJ2-5; TRBD1 matches 9 bases. This CDR3 has 12 amino acids. Germline-derived CDR1 and CDR2 are SGHTA and FQGNSA. Unmatched junction bases numbered 0, after V lost 8 bases and J lost 2 bases. The CDR3 DNA sequence: TGTGCCAGCGACAGGGGGCAAGAGACCCAGTACTTC. It encodes CASDRGQETQYF.

The chain uses TRBV11-3 and TRBJ2-1; 14 nucleotides match TRBD2. Germline V gene lookup returns CDR1 SGHNT and CDR2 YENEEA. The length of the CDR3 is 17 residues. With 5 bases clipped from V and 3 bases from J, the junction kept 6 bases outside the gene matches. The CDR3 DNA follows: TGTGCCAGCAGCAAGGGGACTAGCGGGGGCCTCTACAATGAGCAGTTCTTC. This encodes CASSKGTSGGLYNEQFF.